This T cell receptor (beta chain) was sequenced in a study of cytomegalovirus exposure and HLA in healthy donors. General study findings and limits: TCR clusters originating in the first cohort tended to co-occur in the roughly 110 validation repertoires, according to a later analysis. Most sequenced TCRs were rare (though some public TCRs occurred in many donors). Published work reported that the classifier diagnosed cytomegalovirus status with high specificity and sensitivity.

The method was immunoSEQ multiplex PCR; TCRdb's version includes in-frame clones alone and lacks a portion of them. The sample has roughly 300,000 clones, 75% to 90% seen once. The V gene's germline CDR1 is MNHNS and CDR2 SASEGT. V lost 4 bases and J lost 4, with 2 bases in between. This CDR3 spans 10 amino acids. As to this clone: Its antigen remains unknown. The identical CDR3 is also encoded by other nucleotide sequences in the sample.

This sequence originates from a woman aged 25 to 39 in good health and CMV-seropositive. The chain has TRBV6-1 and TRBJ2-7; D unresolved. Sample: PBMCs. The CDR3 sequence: CASSVYEQYF. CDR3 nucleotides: TGTGCCAGCAGTGTGTACGAGCAGTACTTC.